Below, 31 T cell receptor beta chains from the same sample are listed, as sequenced in a study of blood T cell repertoires in COVID-19. Clones were read by immunoSEQ multiplex PCR, and TCRdb kept only the in-frame ones, dropping some. The sample has 70,000 or so clones, 90% seen once. The sequenced sample consisted of peripheral blood. The receptors derive from a woman younger than 35 with acute or convalescent COVID-19.

The chain carries TRBV10-2 and TRBJ1-4, with unresolved D. The CDR3 has 13 amino acids. V lost 0 bases, J lost 10 bases, and 9 bases lay in between. Germline lookup yields CDR1 WSHSY and CDR2 SAAADI. For the CDR3, the DNA is TGCGCCAGCAGTGAGTCGACAATCGCAAAACTGTTTTTT. Its translation is CASSESTIAKLFF.

The chain recombines TRBV27 with TRBJ1-1; 7 bases are shared with TRBD1. The CDR3 runs to 14 residues. With V trimmed by 3 bases and J by 1 base, 2 bases remained unmatched. Germline V lookup: CDR1 MNHEY, CDR2 SMNVEV (reference sequence). CDR3 loop: CASSFQGGNTEAFF. The CDR3 nucleotides are TGTGCCAGCAGTTTTCAGGGGGGGAACACTGAAGCTTTCTTT.

The V and J genes are TRBV28 and TRBJ1-6; D is uncertain. The germline V gene has CDR1 MDHEN and CDR2 SYDVKM. V shed 3 bases and J shed 7 bases, with 10 bases lying between them. This CDR3 spans 14 amino acids. The CDR3 nucleotides are TGTGCCAGCAGTTTGCGACACCTAAATTCACCCCTCCACTTT. This encodes CASSLRHLNSPLHF.

This rearrangement joins TRBV5-4 to TRBJ2-7, with 11 bases that match TRBD1. The CDR3 runs to 14 residues. The V gene's germline CDR1 is SGHNT and CDR2 YYREEE (reference sequence). Trimming removed 4 bases from V and 5 bases from J; junction bases left unmatched: 5. CDR3: CASSKDRGHDEQYF. In nucleotides, the CDR3 is TGTGCCAGCAGCAAGGACAGGGGGCACGACGAGCAGTACTTC.

The gene calls are TRBV25-1 and TRBJ1-1; 7 bases map to TRBD1. With 3 bases clipped from V and 0 bases from J, the junction kept 4 bases outside the gene matches. CDR3 size: 15 residues. CDR1 and CDR2 from the germline V gene are MGHDK and SYGVNS. This chain's CDR3 is CASSDPGQLNTEAFF. For the CDR3, the DNA is TGTGCCAGCAGTGATCCGGGACAGCTGAACACTGAAGCTTTCTTT.

The genes are TRBV3-1 (or the pseudogene TRBV3-2) and TRBJ1-2, with TRBD1 matching over 9 bases. The CDR3 spans 14 residues. The ends lost 4 bases at V and 8 bases at J; junction bases unmatched: 8. Looked up from germline, CDR1 is LGHDT and CDR2 is YNNKEL (reference sequence). The CDR3 DNA is TGTGCCAGCAGCCGCGATGGAACAGGGGGCGGCTACACCTTC. It yields the protein CASSRDGTGGGYTF.

J is TRBJ1-5 and V is TRBV18; TRBD1 might be the D (5 bases). V was shortened by 1 base and J by 0 bases, with 22 bases between the two germline ends. Germline CDR1 is KGHSH and CDR2 is LQKENI. The CDR3 extends over 20 amino acids. CDR3 nucleotides: TGTGCCAGCTCACCACTCGAGTTGGCAGGGAACGGTCGTAGCAATCAGCCCCAGCATTTT. This encodes CASSPLELAGNGRSNQPQHF.

The chain employs TRBV7-9 and TRBJ2-2, with 9 nucleotides matching TRBD1. The trim removed 5 bases at V and 4 bases at J, leaving 8 bases unmatched. The germline V gene encodes CDR1 SEHNR and CDR2 FQNEAQ (reference sequence). This CDR3 is 16 amino acids long. The CDR3, as DNA: TGTGCCAGCAGCGTCGGGACAGGGTTTTTCACCGGGGAGCTGTTTTTT. Its protein product is CASSVGTGFFTGELFF.

This chain joins TRBV7-9 and TRBJ2-1; D may be TRBD2 (6 bases). Germline loops: CDR1 SEHNR, CDR2 FQNEAQ (reference sequence). The CDR3 sequence is 15 residues long. V dropped 0 bases and J dropped 13 bases, with 19 bases sitting between them. The CDR3 is CASSLAIVLGAGQFF. The CDR3 DNA sequence: TGTGCCAGCAGCTTAGCGATAGTGTTAGGGGCGGGACAGTTCTTC.

This clone occurred once. V gene TRBV7-9 combines with J gene TRBJ2-1; TRBD2 aligns across 11 bases. The CDR3 has 17 amino acids. J lost 8 bases, V lost 5 bases, and 14 bases had no gene match. The germline V gene has CDR1 SEHNR and CDR2 FQNEAQ (reference sequence). The CDR3 is CASSHPTSGSSNYEQFF. CDR3 in DNA: TGTGCCAGCAGCCACCCTACTAGCGGGAGTTCCAATTATGAGCAGTTCTTC.

Comment on this clone: Other nucleotide sequences in the sample specify the same CDR3. The rearrangement uses TRBV5-4 and TRBJ2-7; D gene uncertain. Trimming pared 0 bases from V and 0 bases from J, leaving 4 bases between. CDR1 and CDR2 (germline): SGHNT, YYREEE (reference sequence). The CDR3 is 13 amino acids. The CDR3 loop is CASSLGSSYEQYF. The CDR3 nucleotides are TGTGCCAGCAGCTTGGGCAGCTCCTACGAGCAGTACTTC.

The chain joins TRBV5-6 to TRBJ1-1, with D hard to call. The CDR3 runs to 19 residues. CDR1 is SGHDT, CDR2 YYEEEE, per germline. V was cut by 1 base and J by 2 bases, with 24 bases left in between. The CDR3 bases are TGTGCCAGCAGCTTGTATTTTAGAGTTGAGGGAATTATAAACACTGAAGCTTTCTTT. It translates to CASSLYFRVEGIINTEAFF.

This chain joins TRBV5-1 and TRBJ2-5; 11 bases are a match to TRBD1. Germline assignment: CDR1 SGHRS and CDR2 YFSETQ. V trimming: 0 bases; J trimming: 8 bases; junction bases outside the gene matches: 3. This CDR3 has 14 residues. In DNA, the CDR3 is TGCGCCAGCAGCTTGGTCGGGACAGGGGGAACCCAGTACTTC. Encoded protein: CASSLVGTGGTQYF.

The rearrangement uses TRBV9 and TRBJ1-2, with D unclear. The V end was cut by 3 bases, the J end by 7 bases, with 10 bases between. The CDR3 runs 12 residues. CDR1 and CDR2 from the germline V gene are SGDLS and YYNGEE. The CDR3 protein is CASSGDISGYTF. CDR3 nucleotide sequence: TGTGCCAGCAGCGGCGACATAAGTGGCTACACCTTC.

With respect to this clone: Other nucleotide sequences from this sample produce the same CDR3. The V and J genes are TRBV20-1 and TRBJ2-1; D ambiguous. Between the trimmed V and J ends, which lost 1 base and 4 bases, there was a span of 2 bases. Germline V lookup: CDR1 DFQATT, CDR2 SNEGSKA (reference sequence). The CDR3 is 11 amino acids. CDR3 protein: CSARAYNEQFF. The CDR3 nucleotides read TGCAGTGCTAGAGCGTACAATGAGCAGTTCTTC.

This clone appeared a few times. This chain uses TRBV7-2 with TRBJ1-1, with D hard to call. Germline CDR1 is SGHTA and CDR2 is FQGNSA. Trimming took off 5 bases at V and 1 base at J, with 8 bases between the two ends. This CDR3 region has 13 residues. DNA of the CDR3: TGTGCCAGCAGCCGAAACTGGAACACTGAAGCTTTCTTT. It is translated as CASSRNWNTEAFF.

This clone was seen a single time. V usage is TRBV6-5 and J usage is TRBJ2-1, with TRBD1 matching over 8 bases. The CDR3 is 15 residues long. Germline CDR1 and CDR2: MNHEY and SVGAGI. Losses at the gene ends were 6 bases for V and 4 bases for J; bases not matched to a gene: 8. The CDR3 sequence is CASSQRRTGYNEQFF. CDR3 bases: TGTGCCAGCAGCCAGAGGCGGACAGGGTACAATGAGCAGTTCTTC.

This clone has only a few counts. The chain recombines TRBV15 with TRBJ2-2; 9 nucleotides agree with TRBD2. J was trimmed by 4 bases and V by 1 base; bases with no gene match: 10. Germline values: CDR1 LNHNV, CDR2 YYDKDF (reference sequence). The CDR3 is 18 amino acids. CDR3 in DNA: TGTGCCACCAGCAGAGCACATTTGACTAGCGGTAGCACCGGGGAGCTGTTTTTT. This translates into CATSRAHLTSGSTGELFF.

The chain joins TRBV19 to TRBJ1-1, with TRBD1 identical over 9 bases. Germline V lookup: CDR1 LNHDA, CDR2 SQIVND (reference sequence). The CDR3 spans 14 residues. Trimming cost V 9 bases and J 7 bases; bases outside gene matches: 12. CDR3 sequence: CASAADRGYVEAFF. DNA for the CDR3: TGTGCCAGCGCCGCGGACAGGGGATATGTTGAAGCTTTCTTT. The full variable domain, completed using reference TRBV19 and TRBJ1-1, is DGGITQSPKYLFRKEGQNVTLSCEQNLNHDAMYWYRQDPGQGLRLIYYSQIVNDFQKGDIAEGYSVSREKKESFPLTVTSAQKNPTAFYLCASAADRGYVEAFFGQGTRLTVV.

This clone was found once. This chain joins TRBV5-8 and TRBJ1-4; TRBD1 matches 9 bases. Germline-derived CDR1 and CDR2 are SGHTS and YDEGEE. CDR3 length: 15 residues. The V segment lost 5 bases and the J segment 8 bases; nucleotides outside the gene matches: 10. This chain's CDR3 is CASSHQDRGGEKLFF. The CDR3, as DNA: TGTGCCAGCAGTCATCAGGACAGGGGAGGAGAAAAACTGTTTTTT.

This clone was picked up a small number of times. This chain connects TRBV11-2 to TRBJ2-7; 7 bases align to TRBD2. V shed 2 bases, J shed 2 bases, and the junction held 9 bases outside the gene matches. This CDR3 contains 16 residues. Germline-derived CDR1 and CDR2 are SGHAT and FQNNGV. CDR3 DNA sequence: TGTGCCAGCAGCTTAAGTCCTAGCGGTCGAACCTACGAGCAGTACTTC. This encodes CASSLSPSGRTYEQYF.

This clone is a singleton in its sample. V and J are TRBV5-5 and TRBJ2-1; the D is unclear. This CDR3 region has 12 residues. Trimming removed 3 bases at V and 6 bases at J, with 7 bases between. CDR1 SGHKS and CDR2 YYEKEE come from the germline V gene (reference sequence). Written as DNA, the CDR3 is TGTGCCAGCAGCTACTTCGCCAATGAGCAGTTCTTC. Amino acid sequence: CASSYFANEQFF.

This clone was counted between two and nine times. The chain is built from TRBV7-9 and TRBJ2-7, with unresolved D. V was shortened by 2 bases and J by 1 base, with 6 bases between the two germline ends. Germline assignment: CDR1 SEHNR and CDR2 FQNEAQ (reference sequence). There are 13 residues in the CDR3. The CDR3 bases are TGTGCCAGCAGCTTAAGAACTTCCTACGAGCAGTACTTC. Residues: CASSLRTSYEQYF.

DNA for the CDR3: TGTGCCAGTAGCAACTCGGGGGGGTATCTTGAAGCTTTCTTT. Translation: CASSNSGGYLEAFF. The gene calls are TRBV19 and TRBJ1-1; weak D call: TRBD1 (5 bases). The CDR3 extends over 14 amino acids. The germline gives CDR1 LNHDA, CDR2 SQIVND (reference sequence). Trimming removed 6 bases from V and 7 bases from J, with 18 bases in between.

The CDR3 is CASSLYGTGGTYNSPLHF. CDR3 coding DNA: TGTGCCAGCAGTTTATACGGGACAGGGGGCACCTATAATTCACCCCTCCACTTT. V is TRBV27 and J is TRBJ1-6; TRBD1 matches at 12 bases. V dropped 1 base and J dropped 2; count of bases not matched to a gene: 3. This CDR3 is built from 18 residues. Germline V lookup: CDR1 MNHEY, CDR2 SMNVEV (reference sequence).

The gene calls are TRBV4-1 and TRBJ1-4, with TRBD1 as a possible D gene (6 bases). This CDR3 comprises 15 residues. Trimming cost V 2 bases and J 2 bases, with 9 bases left between them. The germline V gene has CDR1 MGHRA and CDR2 YSYEKL. The CDR3 protein is CASSQPGVTNEKLFF. In DNA form, the CDR3 reads TGCGCCAGCAGCCAACCAGGGGTGACTAATGAAAAACTGTTTTTT.

V is TRBV5-6 and J is TRBJ1-1; TRBD1 agrees at 8 bases. V was pared by 2 bases and J by 4 bases, with 4 bases of the junction left unmatched. This CDR3 has 14 residues. Germline V gives CDR1 SGHDT, CDR2 YYEEEE. CDR3 in amino acids: CASSLNRGGTEAFF. The CDR3 bases are TGTGCCAGCAGCTTAAACAGGGGGGGCACTGAAGCTTTCTTT.

The chain recombines TRBV13 with TRBJ1-3, with D perhaps matching TRBD1 (5 bases). CDR1 is PRHDT, CDR2 FYEKMQ, per germline (reference sequence). This CDR3 is 14 amino acids long. Trimming pared 3 bases from V and 6 bases from J, leaving 12 bases between. The CDR3 loop is CASSLSGSQNTIYF. The CDR3 DNA follows: TGTGCCAGCAGCTTGTCAGGGTCACAAAACACCATATATTTT.

This clone has only one observation. The V and J genes are TRBV7-8 and TRBJ2-1; 10 nucleotides agree with TRBD2. With 5 bases clipped from V and 6 bases from J, the junction kept 7 bases outside the gene matches. The CDR3 is made up of 15 amino acids. The germline CDR1 and CDR2 sequences are SGHVS and FQNEAQ. The CDR3 reads CASSLGLAEGNEQFF. In nucleotides, the CDR3 is TGTGCCAGCAGCCTCGGACTAGCGGAAGGCAATGAGCAGTTCTTC.

The table lists this clone with a few counts. The chain combines TRBV24-1 with TRBJ2-4, with TRBD2 as a possible D gene (6 bases). The CDR3 sequence is 19 residues long. V dropped 5 bases and J dropped 0 bases, with 22 bases sitting between them. Germline loops: CDR1 KGHDR, CDR2 SFDVKD. Written as DNA, the CDR3 is TGTGCCACCAGTGTAGCGGAGACTAGAATGGGACTAGCCAAAAACATTCAGTACTTC. Translated, it gives CATSVAETRMGLAKNIQYF.

The gene calls are TRBV4-1 and TRBJ1-6; TRBD1 might be the D (6 bases). This CDR3 region has 14 residues. Germline CDR1 reads MGHRA; CDR2 reads YSYEKL. V was trimmed by 3 bases and J by 12 bases, leaving 15 bases between them. The CDR3 region has the DNA TGCGCCAGCAGCCACCCGGGACAAGATCAACCCCTCCACTTT. It is translated as CASSHPGQDQPLHF.